The source of this TCR beta chain is a study of cytomegalovirus exposure and HLA in healthy donors. PCR primers comprised 60 Vbeta and 13 Jbeta primers. The assay was immunoSEQ multiplex PCR, and TCRdb's table has in-frame clones only and misses some. The sample includes more than 150,000 clones, around 83% of them seen just once. The specimen was PBMCs. This clonotype was obtained from a woman younger than 35 in good health and CMV-seronegative.

DNA for the CDR3: TGCGCCAGCAGCTTTCACTTGACAGCACCCTACGACGAGCAGTACTTC. Its protein is CASSFHLTAPYDEQYF. This chain connects TRBV4-1 to TRBJ2-7, with D perhaps TRBD1 (5 bases). This CDR3 contains 16 residues. Germline values: CDR1 MGHRA, CDR2 YSYEKL. Trimming stripped 5 bases from V and 5 bases from J, with 22 bases between.